Each of the 15 T cell receptor beta chains below was sequenced from the same sample in a study of blood T cell repertoires in COVID-19. Only in-frame clones appear in the TCRdb table, and some are missing; sequencing was by immunoSEQ multiplex PCR. The table has roughly 330,000 clones, roughly 87% seen once; the top ten hold about 6%. Sequenced material: PBMCs or T cells enriched from blood (not recorded which). All receptors derive from a woman between 25 and 40 years old who had recovered from COVID-19.

The chain is built from TRBV5-1 and TRBJ1-2; D unclear. CDR1 is SGHRS and CDR2 is YFSETQ in the germline V gene. The ends were cut back, 1 base at V and 0 bases at J, with 7 bases in the middle. The CDR3 runs to 14 residues. The CDR3 DNA reads as TGCGCCAGCAGCTTGAGCGGGGCTAACTATGGCTACACCTTC. Protein product: CASSLSGANYGYTF.

V and J are TRBV7-3 and TRBJ2-2; D not certain. Trimming took 3 bases from V and 5 from J, leaving 10 bases between them. This CDR3 contains 14 residues. CDR1 SGHTA and CDR2 FQGTGA come from the germline V gene. The CDR3 DNA sequence: TGTGCCAGCAGCTTCGTTCACGGGACCGGGGAGCTGTTTTTT. As protein: CASSFVHGTGELFF.

The rearrangement joins TRBV5-6 to TRBJ1-2, with 7 positions matching TRBD1. CDR1 and CDR2 (germline): SGHDT, YYEEEE. The CDR3 extends over 15 amino acids. V gave up 0 bases and J gave up 3 bases; unmatched junction bases: 5. CDR3 in DNA: TGTGCCAGCAGCTTGGTTAGGGGACAGTACTATGGCTACACCTTC. It is translated as CASSLVRGQYYGYTF.

The chain links TRBV12-5 to TRBJ1-1; D gene uncertain. CDR1 and CDR2 (germline): LGHNT, FRNRAP. Trimming shortened V by 7 bases and J by 8 bases, and 17 bases separated the two germline ends. The CDR3 consists of 13 residues. This CDR3 is CASAAEPQMEAFF. The CDR3 nucleotides read TGTGCTAGTGCCGCTGAGCCCCAAATGGAAGCTTTCTTT.

V and J are TRBV30 and TRBJ1-1, with D tentatively TRBD1 (5 bases). V dropped 3 bases and J dropped 10 bases, with 15 bases sitting between them. The CDR3 is made up of 12 amino acids. Per germline, CDR1 GTSNPN and CDR2 SVGIG (reference sequence). This CDR3 reads CAWSVGLGGAFF. In nucleotides, the CDR3 is TGTGCCTGGAGCGTAGGCCTGGGGGGAGCTTTCTTT. The full variable domain, its missing parts supplied by reference TRBV30 and TRBJ1-1, is SQTIHQWPATLVQPVGSPLSLECTVEGTSNPNLYWYRQAAGRGLQLLFYSVGIGQISSEVPQNLSASRPQDRQFILSSKKLLLSDSGFYLCAWSVGLGGAFFGQGTRLTVV.

This clone has only a few counts. The rearrangement links TRBV7-9 to TRBJ1-4, with TRBD1 matching over 8 bases. Losses at the gene ends were 4 bases for V and 5 bases for J; bases not matched to a gene: 3. CDR1 is SEHNR, CDR2 FQNEAQ, per germline (reference sequence). The CDR3 extends over 14 amino acids. CDR3 protein: CASSSHRGNEKLFF. The DNA of the CDR3 is TGTGCCAGCAGCTCCCACAGGGGGAATGAAAAACTGTTTTTT.

Only one count was recorded for this clone. This chain uses TRBV7-8 with TRBJ2-3; D is unresolved. CDR3 size: 12 residues. Trimming removed 5 bases at V and 6 bases at J, with 9 bases between. The germline CDR1 and CDR2 sequences are SGHVS and FQNEAQ. The CDR3 loop is CASSRMRDTQYF. CDR3 coding DNA: TGTGCCAGCAGCCGGATGCGGGATACGCAGTATTTT.

The chain recombines TRBV6-5 with TRBJ2-2; D perhaps matches TRBD2 (5 bases). The germline V and J ends were trimmed by 0 bases and 4 bases, with 12 bases remaining between them. The CDR3 length is 16 residues. Germline values: CDR1 MNHEY, CDR2 SVGAGI. In nucleotides, the CDR3 is TGTGCCAGCAGTTACTCTCTTGACCGGGGCACCGGGGAGCTGTTTTTT. Encoded protein: CASSYSLDRGTGELFF.

V usage is TRBV7-9 and J usage is TRBJ1-2, with 7 bases matching TRBD1. CDR3 length: 17 amino acids. Germline CDR1 and CDR2: SEHNR and FQNEAQ (reference sequence). Trimming took 4 bases from V and 2 from J; bases not matched to a gene: 13. In DNA form, the CDR3 reads TGTGCCAGCAGCTCCTCATCGGGGACAGATCAAAACTATGGCTACACCTTC. Translating it yields CASSSSSGTDQNYGYTF.

This clone was found once. V and J are TRBV19 and TRBJ1-5; D gene unclear. This CDR3 has 18 amino acids. Germline assignment: CDR1 LNHDA and CDR2 SQIVND (reference sequence). With 4 bases removed from V and 0 bases from J, the gap between germline ends came to 19 bases. The CDR3 loop is CASSTLEGNFYSNQPQHF. The CDR3, as DNA: TGTGCCAGTAGTACCCTAGAGGGAAACTTCTATAGCAATCAGCCCCAGCATTTT.

CDR3 in amino acids: CASSQDLGLGNSPLHF. The CDR3 DNA reads TGCGCCAGCAGCCAAGACCTGGGGCTTGGTAATTCACCCCTCCACTTT. The chain carries TRBV4-3 and TRBJ1-6, with a tentative D call TRBD1 (5 bases). Germline V gene data show CDR1 as LGHNA and CDR2 as YSLEER. This CDR3 region has 16 residues. Trimming shortened V by 0 bases and J by 6 bases, and 12 bases separated the two germline ends.

The DNA for the CDR3 is TGTGCCAGCAGCTTGTCCCGCCCAGGCTATGGCTACACCTTC. Translating it yields CASSLSRPGYGYTF. The chain couples TRBV5-8 to TRBJ1-2; D gene uncertain. Trimming removed 1 base at V and 4 bases at J, with 11 bases between. In germline, CDR1 is SGHTS, CDR2 YDEGEE. The CDR3 extends over 14 amino acids.

This chain connects TRBV2 to TRBJ1-2; 9 bases match TRBD1. This CDR3 comprises 13 residues. V lost 10 bases, J lost 7 bases, and 10 bases stayed unmatched. Looked up from germline, CDR1 is SNHLY and CDR2 is FYNNEI. The CDR3 region has the DNA TGTGCCAACGCCAGGACAGGGGTTGGTGGCTACACCTTC. Translation: CANARTGVGGYTF. Full variable domain (outside the CDR3, taken from reference TRBV2 and TRBJ1-2): EPEVTQTPSHQVTQMGQEVILRCVPISNHLYFYWYRQILGQKVEFLVSFYNNEISEKSEIFDDQFSVERPDGSNFTLKIRSTKLEDSAMYFCANARTGVGGYTFGSGTRLTVV.

On this clone itself: A junction end diverges from the germline sequence, so it may reflect a read error. This chain connects TRBV29-1 to TRBJ1-2, with D perhaps matching TRBD1 (6 bases). The CDR3 runs to 13 residues. Germline CDR1 is SQVTM and CDR2 is ANQGSEA. The CDR3 bases are TGCAGCGTTGAATCAGGGGAACGCTATCGCTACACCTTC. Amino acids: CSVESGERYRYTF.

The V call is TRBV3-1 (or the pseudogene TRBV3-2), the J call TRBJ1-2; unclear D gene. V was trimmed by 1 base and J by 4 bases, leaving 13 bases between them. Per germline, CDR1 LGHDT and CDR2 YNNKEL (reference sequence). The CDR3 covers 15 residues. The CDR3 DNA follows: TGTGCCAGCAGCCAAGCTGCCGGGGTCACCTATGGCTACACCTTC. Translation: CASSQAAGVTYGYTF.